The rows below give T cell receptor beta chains drawn from one sample of a study of cytomegalovirus exposure and HLA in healthy donors. Sequenced by immunoSEQ multiplex PCR; TCRdb stores in-frame clones only, minus some. The repertoire holds 74,000 or so clones, with around 79% as singletons. The sequencing sample was made of PBMCs. These receptor sequences come from a woman in her forties in good health and CMV-seropositive. The CDR3 runs from the conserved cysteine through the conserved F or W. Each record gives: D gene, clone size, V gene, J gene, CDR3 DNA, CDR3 protein. A D gene is named only where the DNA matches it firmly. For some rows the clone size is stated as once, few or many, or as a class when expanded; others skip it.

d_gene: TRBD1
abundance: .
v_gene: TRBV2
j_gene: TRBJ2-7
CDR3nt: TGTGCCAGCGGGGGACAGTTGTACGAGCAGTACTTC
CDR3aa: CASGGQLYEQYF

d_gene: .
abundance: once
v_gene: TRBV11-3
j_gene: TRBJ2-4
CDR3nt: TGTGCCAGCAGTCCTCAGGGGCAAAACATTCAGTACTTC
CDR3aa: CASSPQGQNIQYF

d_gene: .
abundance: many
v_gene: TRBV14
j_gene: TRBJ2-1
CDR3nt: TGTGCCAGCAGCCAAGATGAGACTGATTCCTACAATGAGCAGTTCTTC
CDR3aa: CASSQDETDSYNEQFF

d_gene: TRBD2
abundance: .
v_gene: TRBV7-2
j_gene: TRBJ2-1
CDR3nt: TGTGCCAGCAGCCGCGGGGGATACAATGAGCAGTTCTTC
CDR3aa: CASSRGGYNEQFF

d_gene: .
abundance: .
v_gene: TRBV19
j_gene: TRBJ2-7
CDR3nt: TGTGCCAGTAGTATGCCCGGAGGAGCTTCCTACGAGCAGTACTTC
CDR3aa: CASSMPGGASYEQYF

d_gene: TRBD1
abundance: .
v_gene: TRBV5-1
j_gene: TRBJ1-4
CDR3nt: TGCGCCAGCAGCTTGGGACAGGGTGCAACTAATGAAAAACTGTTTTTT
CDR3aa: CASSLGQGATNEKLFF

d_gene: .
abundance: .
v_gene: TRBV9
j_gene: TRBJ2-5
CDR3nt: TGTGCCAGCAGCGTAGATCCCCTCCAAGAGACCCAGTACTTC
CDR3aa: CASSVDPLQETQYF

d_gene: TRBD1
abundance: .
v_gene: TRBV6-1
j_gene: TRBJ2-2
CDR3nt: TGTGCCAGCAGTGCCGACAGGGGCACCGGGGAGCTGTTTTTT
CDR3aa: CASSADRGTGELFF

d_gene: TRBD2
abundance: .
v_gene: TRBV4-1
j_gene: TRBJ2-5
CDR3nt: TGCGCCAGCAGCCAATTTATACTAGCGGGAGGCATGGGAACTCAAGAGACCCAGTACTTC
CDR3aa: CASSQFILAGGMGTQETQYF

d_gene: TRBD2
abundance: .
v_gene: TRBV28
j_gene: TRBJ2-1
CDR3nt: TGTGCCAGCAGCGGACTAGCGGGAACCATTAACCGCTACAATGAGCAGTTCTTC
CDR3aa: CASSGLAGTINRYNEQFF

d_gene: TRBD1
abundance: .
v_gene: TRBV5-1
j_gene: TRBJ1-1
CDR3nt: TGCGCCAGCAGCTCTACCGGGACAGGGGCCACTGAAGCTTTCTTT
CDR3aa: CASSSTGTGATEAFF

d_gene: .
abundance: .
v_gene: TRBV21-1
j_gene: TRBJ1-1
CDR3nt: TGTGCCAGCACTCCGGAAGCTTTCTTT
CDR3aa: CASTPEAFF

d_gene: TRBD1
abundance: .
v_gene: TRBV29-1
j_gene: TRBJ1-1
CDR3nt: TGCAGCGTTACAGGGGGCAGGGCGAACACTGAAGCTTTCTTT
CDR3aa: CSVTGGRANTEAFF

d_gene: .
abundance: .
v_gene: TRBV15
j_gene: TRBJ1-5
CDR3nt: TGTGCCACCAGCATTAACCACTACAATCAGCCCCAGCATTTT
CDR3aa: CATSINHYNQPQHF

d_gene: TRBD1
abundance: few
v_gene: TRBV6-5
j_gene: TRBJ1-4
CDR3nt: TGTGCCAGCAGTTACTCGAGGGGACAGGGGGAAAAACTGTTTTTT
CDR3aa: CASSYSRGQGEKLFF

d_gene: .
abundance: .
v_gene: TRBV14
j_gene: TRBJ2-5
CDR3nt: TGTGCCAGCAGCCAAGCTGTTGGGCTGGGGACCCAGTACTTC
CDR3aa: CASSQAVGLGTQYF

d_gene: TRBD1
abundance: few
v_gene: TRBV7-8
j_gene: TRBJ1-2
CDR3nt: TGTGCCAGCAGCTCCTTGACAGGGGGCTATGGCTACACCTTC
CDR3aa: CASSSLTGGYGYTF

d_gene: .
abundance: .
v_gene: TRBV19
j_gene: TRBJ1-5
CDR3nt: TGTGCCAGTAGTAATCTGGGCCAGCCCCAGCATTTT
CDR3aa: CASSNLGQPQHF

d_gene: TRBD1
abundance: few
v_gene: TRBV28
j_gene: TRBJ1-1
CDR3nt: TGTGCCAGCAGGGCCACAGGGGCCACTGAAGCTTTCTTT
CDR3aa: CASRATGATEAFF

d_gene: .
abundance: .
v_gene: TRBV7-3
j_gene: TRBJ2-3
CDR3nt: TGTGCCAGCAGCTTACGGGGGGCGGCAGATACGCAGTATTTT
CDR3aa: CASSLRGAADTQYF

d_gene: TRBD1
abundance: .
v_gene: TRBV6-1
j_gene: TRBJ1-5
CDR3nt: TGTGCCAGCAGTGAAGGGACAGGGGGAGGTGGCAATCAGCCCCAGCATTTT
CDR3aa: CASSEGTGGGGNQPQHF

d_gene: TRBD1
abundance: .
v_gene: TRBV19
j_gene: TRBJ2-3
CDR3nt: TGTGCCAGTAGTACCCGGACAGGGGGCGCGTATACGCAGTATTTT
CDR3aa: CASSTRTGGAYTQYF

d_gene: .
abundance: .
v_gene: TRBV19
j_gene: TRBJ1-5
CDR3nt: TGTGCCAGTAGTATTATCGGTACAGCAGATCAGCCCCAGCATTTT
CDR3aa: CASSIIGTADQPQHF

d_gene: TRBD1
abundance: .
v_gene: TRBV6-1
j_gene: TRBJ1-4
CDR3nt: TGTGCCAGCGTCCGGGACAGGGGGCGGGCTGAAAAACTGTTTTTT
CDR3aa: CASVRDRGRAEKLFF

d_gene: TRBD1
abundance: few
v_gene: TRBV4-2
j_gene: TRBJ1-5
CDR3nt: TGTGCCAGCAGCCAAGGACAGGGGAATCAGCCCCAGCATTTT
CDR3aa: CASSQGQGNQPQHF

d_gene: .
abundance: .
v_gene: TRBV5-5
j_gene: TRBJ2-7
CDR3nt: TGTGCCAGCAGCTTGTCTCCTAACGAGCAGTACTTC
CDR3aa: CASSLSPNEQYF

d_gene: TRBD1
abundance: .
v_gene: TRBV27
j_gene: TRBJ1-4
CDR3nt: TGTGCCAGCAGTTTAATCCCCACAGGGGGCTCGGCGAACGAAAAACTGTTTTTT
CDR3aa: CASSLIPTGGSANEKLFF

d_gene: .
abundance: .
v_gene: TRBV11-2
j_gene: TRBJ1-5
CDR3nt: TGTGCCAGCAGCCCCGACAGCCGAGGCGTGCCCCAGCATTTT
CDR3aa: CASSPDSRGVPQHF

d_gene: TRBD1
abundance: .
v_gene: TRBV19
j_gene: TRBJ1-1
CDR3nt: TGTGCCAGTAGTCTACCCGGACAGGTCGCTGAAGCTTTCTTT
CDR3aa: CASSLPGQVAEAFF

d_gene: TRBD2
abundance: .
v_gene: TRBV5-1
j_gene: TRBJ2-2
CDR3nt: TGCGCCAGCAGCGGGGGACTAGACGCGGGGGAGCTGTTTTTT
CDR3aa: CASSGGLDAGELFF

d_gene: TRBD1
abundance: few
v_gene: TRBV7-2
j_gene: TRBJ2-7
CDR3nt: TGTGCCAGTACGGGGACAGGGAGGGGCGAGCAGTACTTC
CDR3aa: CASTGTGRGEQYF

d_gene: .
abundance: .
v_gene: TRBV18
j_gene: TRBJ1-3
CDR3nt: TGTGCCAGCTCACCGAGCATCCCTGGAAACACCATATATTTT
CDR3aa: CASSPSIPGNTIYF

d_gene: .
abundance: .
v_gene: TRBV30
j_gene: TRBJ2-7
CDR3nt: TGTGCCTGGAGTAGGGAGTCCTACGAGCAGTACTTC
CDR3aa: CAWSRESYEQYF

d_gene: .
abundance: .
v_gene: TRBV18
j_gene: TRBJ2-2
CDR3nt: TGTGCCAGCTCAATGTCGGGTCCGGGGGAGCTGTTTTTT
CDR3aa: CASSMSGPGELFF

d_gene: .
abundance: .
v_gene: TRBV2
j_gene: TRBJ2-7
CDR3nt: TGTGCCAGCAGTGACTCTCCCTACGAGCAGTACTTC
CDR3aa: CASSDSPYEQYF

d_gene: TRBD1
abundance: few
v_gene: TRBV15
j_gene: TRBJ1-2
CDR3nt: TGTGCCACCAGCAGATCCCCGACAGGGGTGGGGTATGGCTACACCTTC
CDR3aa: CATSRSPTGVGYGYTF

d_gene: .
abundance: .
v_gene: TRBV6-1
j_gene: TRBJ1-2
CDR3nt: TGTGCCAGCAGTGACCGGACAGAGGCGAGGTTCTATGGCTACACCTTC
CDR3aa: CASSDRTEARFYGYTF

d_gene: .
abundance: .
v_gene: TRBV29-1
j_gene: TRBJ2-7
CDR3nt: TGCAGCGTTGAATTCGGTTCCTACGAGCAGTACTTC
CDR3aa: CSVEFGSYEQYF